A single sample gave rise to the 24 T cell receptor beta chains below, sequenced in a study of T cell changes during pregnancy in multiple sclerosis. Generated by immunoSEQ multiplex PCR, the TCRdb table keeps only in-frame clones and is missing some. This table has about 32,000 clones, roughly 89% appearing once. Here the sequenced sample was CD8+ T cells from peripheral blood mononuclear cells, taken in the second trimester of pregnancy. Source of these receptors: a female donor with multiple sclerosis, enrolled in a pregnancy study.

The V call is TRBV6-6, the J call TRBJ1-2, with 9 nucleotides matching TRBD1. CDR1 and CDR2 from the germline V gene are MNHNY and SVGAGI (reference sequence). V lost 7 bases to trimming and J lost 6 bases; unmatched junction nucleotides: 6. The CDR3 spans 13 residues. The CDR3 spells CASTSTGGNGYTF. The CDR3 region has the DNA TGTGCCAGCACCTCGACAGGGGGTAATGGCTACACCTTC.

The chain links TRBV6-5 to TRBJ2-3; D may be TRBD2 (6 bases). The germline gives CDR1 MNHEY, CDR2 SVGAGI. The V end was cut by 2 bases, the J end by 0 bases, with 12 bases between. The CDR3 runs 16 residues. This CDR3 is CASSYRRVPSTDTQYF. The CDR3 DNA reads TGTGCCAGCAGTTACAGGAGGGTCCCTAGCACAGATACGCAGTATTTT.

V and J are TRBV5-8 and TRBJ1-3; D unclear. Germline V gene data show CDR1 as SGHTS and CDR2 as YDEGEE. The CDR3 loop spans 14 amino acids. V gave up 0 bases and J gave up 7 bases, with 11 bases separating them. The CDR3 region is CASSLDTQFNTIYF. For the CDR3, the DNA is TGTGCCAGCAGCTTGGATACGCAGTTTAACACCATATATTTT.

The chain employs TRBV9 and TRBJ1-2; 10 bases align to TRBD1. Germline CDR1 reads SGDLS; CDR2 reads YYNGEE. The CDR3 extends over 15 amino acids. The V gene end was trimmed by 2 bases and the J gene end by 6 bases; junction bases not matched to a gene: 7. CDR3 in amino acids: CASSVGTGDSDGYTF. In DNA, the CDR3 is TGTGCCAGCAGCGTTGGGACAGGGGATTCGGATGGCTACACCTTC.

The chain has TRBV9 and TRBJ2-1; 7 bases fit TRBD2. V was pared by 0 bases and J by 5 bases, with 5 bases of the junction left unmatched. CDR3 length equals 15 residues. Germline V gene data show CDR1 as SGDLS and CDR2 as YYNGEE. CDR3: CASSVGGSNHNEQFF. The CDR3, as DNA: TGTGCCAGCAGCGTAGGCGGGAGCAATCACAATGAGCAGTTCTTC.

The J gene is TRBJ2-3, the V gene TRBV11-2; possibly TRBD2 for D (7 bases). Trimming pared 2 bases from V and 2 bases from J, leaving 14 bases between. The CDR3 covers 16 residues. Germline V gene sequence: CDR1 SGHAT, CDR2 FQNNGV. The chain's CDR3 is CASSLRRGDYTDTQYF. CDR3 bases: TGTGCCAGCAGCTTAAGGAGGGGGGACTACACAGATACGCAGTATTTT.

The CDR3 region has the DNA TGTGCCAGCAGTTCGACAGGGGAAGTGAACGAGCAGTACTTC. Its protein is CASSSTGEVNEQYF. The V gene is TRBV7-9, the J gene TRBJ2-7, with 8 bases that match TRBD1. Germline CDR1 and CDR2: SEHNR and FQNEAQ (reference sequence). The CDR3 runs 14 residues. With V trimmed by 6 bases and J by 5 bases, 9 bases remained unmatched.

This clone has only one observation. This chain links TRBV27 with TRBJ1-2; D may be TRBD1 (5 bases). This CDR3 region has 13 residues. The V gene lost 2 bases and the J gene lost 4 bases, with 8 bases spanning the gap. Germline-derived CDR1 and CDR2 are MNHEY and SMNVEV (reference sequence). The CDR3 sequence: CASSLVRGYGYTF. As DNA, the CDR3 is TGTGCCAGCAGTTTAGTAAGGGGCTATGGCTACACCTTC.

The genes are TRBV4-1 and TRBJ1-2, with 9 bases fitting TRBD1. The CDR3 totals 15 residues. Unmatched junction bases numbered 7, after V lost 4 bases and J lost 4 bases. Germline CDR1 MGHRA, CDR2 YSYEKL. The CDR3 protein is CASSPDRGVVYGYTF. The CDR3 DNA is TGCGCCAGCAGCCCAGACAGGGGGGTCGTCTATGGCTACACCTTC.

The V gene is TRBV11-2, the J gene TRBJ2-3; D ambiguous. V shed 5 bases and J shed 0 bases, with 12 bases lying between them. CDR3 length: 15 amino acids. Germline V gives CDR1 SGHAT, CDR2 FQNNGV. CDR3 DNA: TGTGCCAGCAGCCTGACTTACTCTAGCACAGATACGCAGTATTTT. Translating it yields CASSLTYSSTDTQYF.

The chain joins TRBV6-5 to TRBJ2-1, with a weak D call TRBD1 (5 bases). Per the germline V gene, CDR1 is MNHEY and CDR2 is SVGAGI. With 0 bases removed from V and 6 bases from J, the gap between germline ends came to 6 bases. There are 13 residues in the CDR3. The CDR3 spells CASSYSQGNEQFF. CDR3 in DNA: TGTGCCAGCAGTTACTCGCAGGGCAATGAGCAGTTCTTC.

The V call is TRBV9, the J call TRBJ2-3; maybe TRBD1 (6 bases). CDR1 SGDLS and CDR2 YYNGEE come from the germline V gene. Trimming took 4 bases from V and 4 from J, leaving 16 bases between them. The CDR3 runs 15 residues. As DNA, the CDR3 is TGTGCCAGCAGCCTTCAGGGCAGGGGCGCAGATACGCAGTATTTT. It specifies CASSLQGRGADTQYF. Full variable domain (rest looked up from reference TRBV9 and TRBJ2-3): DSGVTQTPKHLITATGQRVTLRCSPRSGDLSVYWYQQSLDQGLQFLIQYYNGEERAKGNILERFSAQQFPDLHSELNLSSLELGDSALYFCASSLQGRGADTQYFGPGTRLTVL.

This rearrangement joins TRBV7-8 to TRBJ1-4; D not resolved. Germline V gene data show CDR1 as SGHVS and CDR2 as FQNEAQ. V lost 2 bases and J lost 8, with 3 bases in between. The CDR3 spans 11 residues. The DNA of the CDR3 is TGTGCCAGCAGCTTAACAGAAAAACTGTTTTTT. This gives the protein CASSLTEKLFF.

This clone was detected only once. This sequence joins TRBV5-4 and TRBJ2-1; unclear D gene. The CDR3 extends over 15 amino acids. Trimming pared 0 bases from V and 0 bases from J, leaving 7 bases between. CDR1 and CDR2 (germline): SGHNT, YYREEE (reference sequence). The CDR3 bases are TGTGCCAGCAGCTTGGGGCAACACTCCTACAATGAGCAGTTCTTC. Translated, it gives CASSLGQHSYNEQFF.

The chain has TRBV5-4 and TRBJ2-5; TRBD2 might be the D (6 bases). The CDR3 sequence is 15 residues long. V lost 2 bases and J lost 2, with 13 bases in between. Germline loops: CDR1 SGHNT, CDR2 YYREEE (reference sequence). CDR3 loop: CASSFGGELQETQYF. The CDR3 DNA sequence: TGTGCCAGCAGCTTTGGCGGGGAATTACAAGAGACCCAGTACTTC.

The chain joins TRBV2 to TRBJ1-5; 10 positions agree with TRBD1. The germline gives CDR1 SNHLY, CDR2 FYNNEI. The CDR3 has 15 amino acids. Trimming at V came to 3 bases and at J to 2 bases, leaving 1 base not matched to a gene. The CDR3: CASSDGTGGNQPQHF. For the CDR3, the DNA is TGTGCCAGCAGTGACGGGACAGGGGGCAATCAGCCCCAGCATTTT. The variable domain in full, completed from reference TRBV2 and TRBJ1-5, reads EPEVTQTPSHQVTQMGQEVILRCVPISNHLYFYWYRQILGQKVEFLVSFYNNEISEKSEIFDDQFSVERPDGSNFTLKIRSTKLEDSAMYFCASSDGTGGNQPQHFGDGTRLSIL.

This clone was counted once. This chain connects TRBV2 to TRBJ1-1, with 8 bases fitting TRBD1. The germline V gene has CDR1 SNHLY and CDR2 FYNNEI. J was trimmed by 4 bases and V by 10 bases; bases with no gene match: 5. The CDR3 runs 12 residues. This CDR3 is CATLDRATEAFF. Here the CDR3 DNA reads TGTGCCACCTTGGACAGGGCCACTGAAGCTTTCTTT.

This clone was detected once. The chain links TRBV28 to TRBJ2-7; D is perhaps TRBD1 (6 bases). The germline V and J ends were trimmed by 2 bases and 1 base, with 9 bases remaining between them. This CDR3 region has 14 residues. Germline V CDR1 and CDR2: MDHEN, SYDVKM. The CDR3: CASSLVTGSYEQYF. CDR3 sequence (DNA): TGTGCCAGCAGTTTAGTTACAGGGTCCTACGAGCAGTACTTC.

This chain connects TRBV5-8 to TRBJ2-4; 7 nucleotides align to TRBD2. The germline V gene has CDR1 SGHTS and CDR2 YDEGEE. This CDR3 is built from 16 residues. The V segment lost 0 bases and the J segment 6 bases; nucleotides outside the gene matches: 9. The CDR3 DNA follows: TGTGCCAGCAGCTTGGTTCGAGCGGGGCATTTAAACATTCAGTACTTC. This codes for CASSLVRAGHLNIQYF.

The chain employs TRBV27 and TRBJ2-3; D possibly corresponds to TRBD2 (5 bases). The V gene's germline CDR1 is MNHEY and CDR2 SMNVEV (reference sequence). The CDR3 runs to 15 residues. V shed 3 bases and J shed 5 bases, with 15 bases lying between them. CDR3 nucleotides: TGTGCCAGCAGTTTCAGCCGGGCGGGTGGAGATACGCAGTATTTT. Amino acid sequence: CASSFSRAGGDTQYF.

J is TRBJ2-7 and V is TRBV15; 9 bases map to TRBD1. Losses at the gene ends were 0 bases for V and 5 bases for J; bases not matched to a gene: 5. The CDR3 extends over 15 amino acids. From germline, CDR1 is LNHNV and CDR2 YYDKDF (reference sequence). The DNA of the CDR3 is TGTGCCACCAGCAGAGAGGCACAGGGGGCGGACGAGCAGTACTTC. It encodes CATSREAQGADEQYF.

CDR3 sequence (DNA): TGTGCCACCCGGGGGGACTATGGCTACACCTTC. Protein sequence: CATRGDYGYTF. The chain recombines TRBV10-3 with TRBJ1-2; tentatively, D is TRBD1 (5 bases). CDR3 length: 11 amino acids. Germline V gives CDR1 ENHRY, CDR2 SYGVKD. The V end was cut by 10 bases, the J end by 3 bases, with 9 bases between.

DNA for the CDR3: TGTGCCAGCAGCTTAGTATTGTACAATGAGCAGTTCTTC. It codes for CASSLVLYNEQFF. V usage is TRBV7-6 and J usage is TRBJ2-1; D unclear. Germline CDR1 reads SGHVS; CDR2 reads FNYEAQ. V was trimmed by 1 base and J by 4 bases, leaving 5 bases between them. The CDR3 loop spans 13 amino acids.

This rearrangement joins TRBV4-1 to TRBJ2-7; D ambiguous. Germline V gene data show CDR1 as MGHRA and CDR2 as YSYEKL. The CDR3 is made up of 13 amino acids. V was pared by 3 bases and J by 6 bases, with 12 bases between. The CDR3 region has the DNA TGCGCCAGCAGCCACCTGACAAATCTCGAGCAGTACTTC. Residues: CASSHLTNLEQYF.